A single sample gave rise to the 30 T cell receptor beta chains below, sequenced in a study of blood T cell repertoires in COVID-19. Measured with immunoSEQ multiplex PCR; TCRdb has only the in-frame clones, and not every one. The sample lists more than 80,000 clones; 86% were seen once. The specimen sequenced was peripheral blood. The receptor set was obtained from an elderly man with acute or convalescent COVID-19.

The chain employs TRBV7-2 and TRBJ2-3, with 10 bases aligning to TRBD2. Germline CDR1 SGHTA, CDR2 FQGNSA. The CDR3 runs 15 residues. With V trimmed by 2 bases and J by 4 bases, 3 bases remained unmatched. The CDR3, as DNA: TGTGCCAGCAGCTTACCTAGCGGGAGCGCAGATACGCAGTATTTT. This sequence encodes CASSLPSGSADTQYF.

The CDR3 loop reads CASSLVTGVEQYF. In DNA, the CDR3 is TGTGCCAGCAGCTTAGTAACTGGAGTGGAGCAGTACTTC. The chain links TRBV7-2 to TRBJ2-7; D is undetermined. In germline, CDR1 is SGHTA, CDR2 FQGNSA. This CDR3 has 13 residues. V was pared by 1 base and J by 7 bases, with 11 bases between. Looking up the rest from reference TRBV7-2 and TRBJ2-7 gives the full variable domain: GAGVSQSPSNKVTEKGKDVELRCDPISGHTALYWYRQSLGQGLEFLIYFQGNSAPDKSGLPSDRFSAERTGGSVSTLTIQRTQQEDSAVYLCASSLVTGVEQYFGPGTRLTVT.

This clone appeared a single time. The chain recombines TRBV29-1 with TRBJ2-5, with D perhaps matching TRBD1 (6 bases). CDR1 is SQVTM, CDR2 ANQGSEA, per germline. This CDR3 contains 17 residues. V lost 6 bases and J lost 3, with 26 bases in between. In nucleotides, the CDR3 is TGCAGCGTACGCCCTTTTCCGGGACACCCGGCTGAAGAGACCCAGTACTTC. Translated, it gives CSVRPFPGHPAEETQYF.

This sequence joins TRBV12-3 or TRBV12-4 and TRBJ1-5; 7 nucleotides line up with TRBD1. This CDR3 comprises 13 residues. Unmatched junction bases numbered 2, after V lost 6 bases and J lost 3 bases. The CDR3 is CASRGTVNQPQHF. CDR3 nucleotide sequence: TGTGCCAGCAGGGGGACAGTCAATCAGCCCCAGCATTTT.

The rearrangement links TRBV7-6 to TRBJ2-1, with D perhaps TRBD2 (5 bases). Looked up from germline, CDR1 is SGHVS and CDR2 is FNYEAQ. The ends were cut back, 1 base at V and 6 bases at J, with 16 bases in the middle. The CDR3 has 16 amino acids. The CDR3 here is CASSLVAGLGGNEQFF. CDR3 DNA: TGTGCCAGCAGCTTAGTTGCGGGTCTCGGCGGCAATGAGCAGTTCTTC.

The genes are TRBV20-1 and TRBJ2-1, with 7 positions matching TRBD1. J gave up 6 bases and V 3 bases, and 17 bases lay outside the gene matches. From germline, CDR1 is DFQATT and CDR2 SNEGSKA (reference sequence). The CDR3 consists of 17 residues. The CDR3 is CSASPFSGKGAINEQFF. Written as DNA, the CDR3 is TGCAGTGCTAGTCCCTTTTCCGGGAAGGGGGCTATCAATGAGCAGTTCTTC.

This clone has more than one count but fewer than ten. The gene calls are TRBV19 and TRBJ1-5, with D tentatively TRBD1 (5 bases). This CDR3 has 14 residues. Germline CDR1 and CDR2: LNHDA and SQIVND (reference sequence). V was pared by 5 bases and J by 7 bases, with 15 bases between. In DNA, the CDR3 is TGTGCCAGTAGTCGCCCTGGGGCTGGGCAGCCCCAGCATTTT. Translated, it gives CASSRPGAGQPQHF.

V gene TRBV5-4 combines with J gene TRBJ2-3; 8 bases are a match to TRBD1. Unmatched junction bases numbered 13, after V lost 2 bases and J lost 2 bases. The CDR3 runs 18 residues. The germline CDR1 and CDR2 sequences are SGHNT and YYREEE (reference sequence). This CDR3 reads CASSFPAPGTGDTDTQYF. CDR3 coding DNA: TGTGCCAGCAGCTTCCCCGCACCCGGGACAGGTGACACAGATACGCAGTATTTT.

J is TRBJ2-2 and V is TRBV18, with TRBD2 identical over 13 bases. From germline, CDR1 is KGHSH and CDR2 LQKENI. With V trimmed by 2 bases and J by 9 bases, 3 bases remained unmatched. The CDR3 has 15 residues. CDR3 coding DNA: TGTGCCAGCTCACCAGGGACTAGCGGGACCAGGGAGCTGTTTTTT. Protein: CASSPGTSGTRELFF.

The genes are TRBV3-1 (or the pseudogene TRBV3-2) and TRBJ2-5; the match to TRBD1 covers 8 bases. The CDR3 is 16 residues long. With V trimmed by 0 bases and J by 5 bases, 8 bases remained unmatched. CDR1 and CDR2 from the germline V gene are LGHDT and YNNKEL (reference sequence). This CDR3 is CASSQDGRGLGETQYF. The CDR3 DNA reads TGTGCCAGCAGCCAAGATGGCAGGGGGCTAGGGGAGACCCAGTACTTC.

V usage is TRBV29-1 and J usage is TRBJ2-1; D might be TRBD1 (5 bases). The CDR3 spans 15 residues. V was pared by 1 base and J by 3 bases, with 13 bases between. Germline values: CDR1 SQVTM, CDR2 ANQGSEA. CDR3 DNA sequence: TGCAGCGTTGAAGTGGTTCAGGGCCTCTACAATGAGCAGTTCTTC. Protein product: CSVEVVQGLYNEQFF.

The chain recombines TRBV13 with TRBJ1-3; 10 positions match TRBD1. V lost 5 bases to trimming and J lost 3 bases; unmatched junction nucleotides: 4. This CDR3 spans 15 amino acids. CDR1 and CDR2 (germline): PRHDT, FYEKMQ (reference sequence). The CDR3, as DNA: TGTGCCAGCAGCCGGGGGACAGGGGTTGGAAACACCATATATTTT. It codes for CASSRGTGVGNTIYF.

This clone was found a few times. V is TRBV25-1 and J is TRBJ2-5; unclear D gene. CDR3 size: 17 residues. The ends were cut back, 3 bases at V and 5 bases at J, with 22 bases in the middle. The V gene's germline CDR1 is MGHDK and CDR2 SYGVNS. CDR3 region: CASSEYYNDVATETQYF. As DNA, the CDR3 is TGTGCCAGCAGTGAGTACTATAATGACGTAGCCACGGAGACCCAGTACTTC.

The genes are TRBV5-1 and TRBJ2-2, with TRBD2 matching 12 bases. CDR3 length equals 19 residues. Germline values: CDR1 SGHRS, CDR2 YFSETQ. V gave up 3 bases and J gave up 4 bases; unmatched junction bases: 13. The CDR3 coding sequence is TGCGCCAGCAGCTCGCCGACTAGCGGGAGCATTCGGTTCACCGGGGAGCTGTTTTTT. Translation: CASSSPTSGSIRFTGELFF.

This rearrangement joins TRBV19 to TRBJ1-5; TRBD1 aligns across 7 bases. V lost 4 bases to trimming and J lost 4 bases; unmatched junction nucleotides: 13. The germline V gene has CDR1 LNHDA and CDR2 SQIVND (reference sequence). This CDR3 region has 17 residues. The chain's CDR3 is CASSNPFGGGQNQPQHF. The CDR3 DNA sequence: TGTGCCAGTAGTAACCCCTTCGGGGGGGGACAGAATCAGCCCCAGCATTTT.

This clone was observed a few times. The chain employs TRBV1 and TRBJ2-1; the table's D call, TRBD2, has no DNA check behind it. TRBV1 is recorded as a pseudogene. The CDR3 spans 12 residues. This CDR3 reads CTSSSPCNEQFF. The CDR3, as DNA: TGCACCAGCAGCTCCCCGTGCAATGAGCAGTTCTTC.

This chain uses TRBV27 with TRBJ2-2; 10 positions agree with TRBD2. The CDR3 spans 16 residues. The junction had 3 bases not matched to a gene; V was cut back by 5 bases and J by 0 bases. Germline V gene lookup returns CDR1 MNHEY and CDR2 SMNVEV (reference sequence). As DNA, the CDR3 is TGTGCCAGCAGTCTACTAGCGGGGTCGAACACCGGGGAGCTGTTTTTT. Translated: CASSLLAGSNTGELFF.

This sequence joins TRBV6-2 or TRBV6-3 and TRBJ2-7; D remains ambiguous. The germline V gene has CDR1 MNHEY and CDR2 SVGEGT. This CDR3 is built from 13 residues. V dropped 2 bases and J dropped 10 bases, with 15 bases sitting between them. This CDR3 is CASSYPSYLGQYF. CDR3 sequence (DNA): TGTGCCAGCAGTTACCCCAGTTATCTAGGACAGTACTTC.

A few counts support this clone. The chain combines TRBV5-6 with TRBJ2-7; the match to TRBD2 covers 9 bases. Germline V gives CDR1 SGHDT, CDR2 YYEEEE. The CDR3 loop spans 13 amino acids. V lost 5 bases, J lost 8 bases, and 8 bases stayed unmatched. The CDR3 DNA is TGTGCCAGCAGGACTAGCGGCTCTGTGCAGCAGTACTTC. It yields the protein CASRTSGSVQQYF.

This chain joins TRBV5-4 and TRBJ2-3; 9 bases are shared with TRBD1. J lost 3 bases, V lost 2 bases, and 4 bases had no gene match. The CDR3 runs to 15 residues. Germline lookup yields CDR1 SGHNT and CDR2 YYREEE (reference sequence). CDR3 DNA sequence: TGTGCCAGCAGCTTACGGGACAGGGTAACAGATACGCAGTATTTT. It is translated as CASSLRDRVTDTQYF.

The CDR3 spells CASSPSGSGNTIYF. Here the CDR3 DNA reads TGTGCCAGCAGCCCTTCAGGGTCTGGAAACACCATATATTTT. V is TRBV27 and J is TRBJ1-3, with a possible D match to TRBD1 (5 bases). Germline-derived CDR1 and CDR2 are MNHEY and SMNVEV (reference sequence). The CDR3 is 14 amino acids. Trimming removed 6 bases from V and 1 base from J, with 10 bases in between.

DNA for the CDR3: TGTGCCAGCAGCGCGGAGACCAGCGCCTTGGGCTACACCTTC. This translates into CASSAETSALGYTF. This rearrangement joins TRBV9 to TRBJ1-2; D is unresolved. This CDR3 spans 14 amino acids. V lost 3 bases and J 8 bases, leaving 17 bases between the germline ends. CDR1 is SGDLS and CDR2 is YYNGEE in the germline V gene.

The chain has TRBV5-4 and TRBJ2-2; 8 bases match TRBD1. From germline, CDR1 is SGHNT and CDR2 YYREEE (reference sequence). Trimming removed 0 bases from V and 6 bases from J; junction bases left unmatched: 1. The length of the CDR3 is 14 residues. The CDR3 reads CASSLGDRSGELFF. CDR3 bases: TGTGCCAGCAGCTTGGGGGACAGGTCCGGGGAGCTGTTTTTT.

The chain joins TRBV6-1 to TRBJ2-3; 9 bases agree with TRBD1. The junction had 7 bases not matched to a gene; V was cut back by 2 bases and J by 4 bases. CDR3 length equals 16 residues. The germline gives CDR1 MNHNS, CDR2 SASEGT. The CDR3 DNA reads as TGTGCCAGCAGTGAAATTGGGACAGGGTTTTCAGATACGCAGTATTTT. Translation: CASSEIGTGFSDTQYF.

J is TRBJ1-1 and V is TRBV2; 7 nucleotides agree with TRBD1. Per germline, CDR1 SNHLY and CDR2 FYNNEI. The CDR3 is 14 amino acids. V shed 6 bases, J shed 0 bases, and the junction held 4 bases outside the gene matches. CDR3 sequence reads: CASSKTGVNTEAFF. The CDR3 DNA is TGTGCCAGCAGCAAAACAGGGGTGAACACTGAAGCTTTCTTT.

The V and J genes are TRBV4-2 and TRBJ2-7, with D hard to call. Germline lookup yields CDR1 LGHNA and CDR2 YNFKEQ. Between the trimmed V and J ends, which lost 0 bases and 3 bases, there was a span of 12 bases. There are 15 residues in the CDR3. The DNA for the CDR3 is TGTGCCAGCAGCCAAGAACACCTTGGTAACTACGAGCAGTACTTC. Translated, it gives CASSQEHLGNYEQYF.

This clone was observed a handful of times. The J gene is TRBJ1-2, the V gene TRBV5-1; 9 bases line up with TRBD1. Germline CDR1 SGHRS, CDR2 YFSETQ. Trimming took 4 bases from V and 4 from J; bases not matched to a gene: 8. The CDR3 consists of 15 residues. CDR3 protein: CASSPTGTGIYGYTF. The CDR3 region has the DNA TGCGCCAGCAGCCCAACTGGGACAGGGATCTATGGCTACACCTTC.

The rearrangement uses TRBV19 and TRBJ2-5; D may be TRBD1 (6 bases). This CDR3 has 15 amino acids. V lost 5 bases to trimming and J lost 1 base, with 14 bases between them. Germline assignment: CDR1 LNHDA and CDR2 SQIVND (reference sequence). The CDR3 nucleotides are TGTGCCAGTAGTGTAGCCTGGGGGCCCCAAGAGACCCAGTACTTC. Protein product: CASSVAWGPQETQYF.

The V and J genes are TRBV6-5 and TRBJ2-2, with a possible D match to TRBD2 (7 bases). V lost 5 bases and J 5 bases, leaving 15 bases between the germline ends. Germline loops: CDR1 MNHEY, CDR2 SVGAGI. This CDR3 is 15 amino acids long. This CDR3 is CASSRGASQTGELFF. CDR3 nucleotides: TGTGCCAGCAGTCGGGGGGCTAGCCAGACCGGGGAGCTGTTTTTT.

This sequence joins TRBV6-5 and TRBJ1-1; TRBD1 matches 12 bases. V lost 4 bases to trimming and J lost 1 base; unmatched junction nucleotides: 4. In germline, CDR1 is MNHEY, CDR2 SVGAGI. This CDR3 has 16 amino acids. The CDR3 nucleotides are TGTGCCAGCAGTTCCGGGACAGGGGGCTGGAACACTGAAGCTTTCTTT. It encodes CASSSGTGGWNTEAFF.